Listed below are T cell receptor beta chains from one sample, sequenced in a study of cytomegalovirus exposure and HLA in healthy donors. This table comes from immunoSEQ multiplex PCR, and its TCRdb copy is limited to in-frame clones, with some not included. The sample lists about 140,000 clones; 65% to 80% were seen once. Sequenced: PBMCs. The receptors were gathered from a male donor in good health and CMV-seropositive. The CDR3 runs from the conserved cysteine through the conserved F or W. The order of the fields is J gene, clone size, D gene, V gene, CDR3 protein, CDR3 DNA. A D gene is named only where the DNA matches it firmly. Not every row has a clone size; where given, it reads once, few, many or a size class.

>TRBJ2-7|NA|TRBD2|TRBV7-2
CASSLAGLAGHEQYF
TGTGCCAGCAGCTTAGCAGGACTAGCTGGTCACGAGCAGTACTTC
>TRBJ2-5|NA|TRBD1|TRBV5-1
CASSVGQGLETQYF
TGCGCCAGCAGCGTGGGACAGGGTTTGGAGACCCAGTACTTC
>TRBJ2-7|NA|NA|TRBV6-6
CASSQTGNEQYF
TGTGCCAGCAGTCAAACAGGGAACGAGCAGTACTTC
>TRBJ1-4|NA|NA|TRBV23-1
CASTDDRSEKLFF
TGCGCCAGCACAGACGATCGGAGTGAAAAACTGTTTTTT
>TRBJ2-1|once|TRBD2|TRBV29-1
CSAMGLAGYNEQFF
TGCAGCGCAATGGGACTAGCGGGCTACAATGAGCAGTTCTTC
>TRBJ1-1|NA|TRBD1|TRBV7-9
CASSPTGDKAFF
TGTGCCAGCAGCCCTACAGGGGATAAAGCTTTCTTT
>TRBJ1-5|NA|NA|TRBV19
CASQDSDGVPDSNQPQHF
TGTGCCAGCCAGGACAGCGATGGGGTCCCCGATAGCAATCAGCCCCAGCATTTT
>TRBJ2-7|NA|NA|TRBV19
CASSIDFEGARTYEQYF
TGTGCCAGTAGTATCGATTTCGAGGGCGCTAGGACCTACGAGCAGTACTTC
>TRBJ1-2|NA|NA|TRBV6-5
CASSYSRRGGYTF
TGTGCCAGCAGTTACTCAAGAAGGGGTGGCTACACCTTC
>TRBJ1-2|few|NA|TRBV10-2
CASSESLDGYTF
TGCGCCAGCAGTGAGTCTCTTGATGGCTACACCTTC
>TRBJ2-1|NA|NA|TRBV9
CASSVEAALDEQFF
TGTGCCAGCAGCGTAGAGGCAGCGCTAGATGAGCAGTTCTTC
>TRBJ2-1|NA|NA|TRBV4-1
CASSQDGAGEQFF
TGCGCCAGCAGCCAAGATGGGGCGGGAGAGCAGTTCTTC
>TRBJ1-1|NA|NA|TRBV2
CASGWRGNTEAFF
TGTGCCAGCGGTTGGAGGGGTAACACTGAAGCTTTCTTT
>TRBJ1-2|NA|NA|TRBV2
CASSEALLAGSRDYTF
TGTGCCAGCAGTGAAGCGCTCCTAGCGGGGAGTAGGGACTACACCTTC
>TRBJ2-5|few|NA|TRBV5-4
CASSRGGDSQETQYF
TGTGCCAGCAGCCGTGGCGGGGACAGCCAAGAGACCCAGTACTTC
>TRBJ1-1|NA|TRBD1|TRBV6-5
CASSRGQLNTEAFF
TGTGCCAGCTCCAGGGGACAGCTGAACACTGAAGCTTTCTTT
>TRBJ2-2|NA|TRBD2|TRBV10-2
CASRRAGGGTGELFF
TGCGCCAGCAGGAGAGCGGGGGGGGGCACCGGGGAGCTGTTTTTT
>TRBJ2-7|NA|NA|TRBV6-1
CASSEEPGSSYEQYF
TGTGCCAGCAGTGAAGAGCCGGGGAGCTCCTACGAGCAGTACTTC
>TRBJ2-7|NA|NA|TRBV5-6
CASSSPYEQYF
TGTGCCAGCAGCTCTCCCTACGAGCAGTACTTC
>TRBJ2-7|few|TRBD1|TRBV5-6
CASRGTGSSYEQYF
TGTGCCAGCAGGGGGACAGGTAGTAGCTACGAGCAGTACTTC
>TRBJ2-1|once|NA|TRBV20-1
CSARIVEQFF
TGCAGTGCTAGAATAGTTGAGCAGTTCTTC
>TRBJ1-4|NA|NA|TRBV27
CASRTWGVGEKLFF
TGTGCCAGCAGGACTTGGGGGGTTGGTGAAAAACTGTTTTTT
>TRBJ2-1|NA|NA|TRBV5-1
CASSWGLQGYNEQFF
TGCGCCAGCAGCTGGGGGCTCCAGGGGTACAATGAGCAGTTCTTC
>TRBJ2-7|NA|TRBD2|TRBV7-9
CASSPGLAGVLGYEQYF
TGTGCCAGCAGCCCCGGACTAGCGGGAGTATTGGGCTACGAGCAGTACTTC
>TRBJ2-1|NA|NA|TRBV9
CASSVGLVNEQFF
TGTGCCAGCAGCGTAGGACTAGTCAATGAGCAGTTCTTC
>TRBJ1-2|NA|TRBD1|TRBV19
CASSPGTGAYGYTF
TGTGCCAGTAGTCCCGGGACAGGGGCCTATGGCTACACCTTC
>TRBJ1-5|NA|NA|TRBV7-2
CASSLAPGDSLGNQPQHF
TGTGCCAGCAGCTTAGCGCCAGGGGATTCTTTGGGTAATCAGCCCCAGCATTTT
>TRBJ1-1|NA|NA|TRBV11-2
CASSLGGRGMNTEAFF
TGTGCCAGCAGCTTAGGGGGGCGAGGAATGAACACTGAAGCTTTCTTT
>TRBJ2-1|NA|TRBD1|TRBV30
CAWSVPTGYRSYNEQFF
TGTGCCTGGAGTGTACCGACAGGGTATCGGTCCTACAATGAGCAGTTCTTC
>TRBJ1-2|few|TRBD1|TRBV28
CAIARGDNYGYTF
TGTGCCATCGCCAGGGGGGATAACTATGGCTACACCTTC
>TRBJ2-3|NA|NA|TRBV7-3
CASSWSSFTDTQYF
TGTGCCAGCAGCTGGAGTTCCTTCACAGATACGCAGTATTTT
>TRBJ2-7|NA|TRBD2|TRBV7-3
CASSVRGGYGYEQYF
TGTGCCAGCAGCGTCCGGGGGGGGTACGGGTACGAGCAGTACTTC
>TRBJ1-1|NA|TRBD1|TRBV28
CASTLQGVGNTEAFF
TGTGCCAGTACTCTACAGGGGGTAGGAAACACTGAAGCTTTCTTT
>TRBJ2-3|NA|TRBD2|TRBV5-8
CASSAAGTKSDTQYF
TGTGCCAGCAGCGCAGCCGGGACTAAGTCAGATACGCAGTATTTT
>TRBJ1-2|NA|NA|TRBV30
CAWSEGGGYGYTF
TGTGCCTGGAGTGAGGGTGGGGGCTACGGCTACACCTTC
>TRBJ1-1|NA|NA|TRBV2
CASRGGSPNTEAFF
TGTGCCAGCAGAGGAGGATCCCCAAACACTGAAGCTTTCTTT
>TRBJ1-5|NA|TRBD1|TRBV12-5
CASATDRVGYQPQHF
TGTGCTAGTGCCACGGACAGGGTTGGTTATCAGCCCCAGCATTTT
>TRBJ1-6|NA|NA|TRBV27
CASSFLTDSNSPLHF
TGTGCCAGCAGTTTCCTGACAGATTCTAATTCACCCCTCCACTTT
>TRBJ2-3|NA|TRBD2|TRBV27
CASSSGTSGANTQYF
TGTGCCAGCAGTTCCGGGACTAGCGGGGCGAATACGCAGTATTTT
>TRBJ2-1|NA|TRBD2|TRBV4-2
CASSQALAENNEQFF
TGTGCCAGCAGCCAGGCACTAGCGGAAAACAATGAGCAGTTCTTC
>TRBJ1-6|NA|NA|TRBV9
CASSAFQGRWDSPLHF
TGTGCCAGCAGCGCGTTTCAGGGGCGCTGGGATTCACCCCTCCACTTT
>TRBJ2-5|NA|TRBD2|TRBV5-1
CASSAGLDGWWQETQYF
TGCGCCAGCAGCGCCGGACTAGACGGGTGGTGGCAAGAGACCCAGTACTTC
>TRBJ2-1|NA|TRBD2|TRBV2
CASGKLAAAGNEQFF
TGTGCCAGCGGTAAACTAGCGGCAGCGGGAAATGAGCAGTTCTTC
>TRBJ2-1|NA|TRBD1|TRBV5-4
CASRPTGGVGNEQFF
TGTGCCAGCAGGCCGACAGGGGGCGTTGGGAATGAGCAGTTCTTC
>TRBJ2-7|NA|NA|TRBV13
CASSPPTGLPSYEQYF
TGTGCCAGCAGCCCTCCGACAGGCCTCCCCTCCTACGAGCAGTACTTC
>TRBJ2-1|NA|TRBD1|TRBV9
CASSSKTGVSTQSSYNEQFF
TGTGCCAGCAGCTCAAAGACAGGGGTCAGCACCCAGAGCTCCTACAATGAGCAGTTCTTC
>TRBJ2-1|NA|NA|TRBV7-3
CASSTQGGADNEQFF
TGTGCCAGCAGCACACAGGGGGGGGCAGACAATGAGCAGTTCTTC
>TRBJ1-1|NA|TRBD1|TRBV19
CASKLGQDGDEAFF
TGTGCCAGTAAACTGGGACAGGACGGAGATGAAGCTTTCTTT
>TRBJ1-4|NA|TRBD1|TRBV28
CASRKIPGQGNEKLFF
TGTGCCAGCAGGAAAATTCCGGGACAGGGAAATGAAAAACTGTTTTTT